The following is a TCR beta chain sequence with its context. Its antigen remains unidentified. The data originate from a study of cytomegalovirus exposure and HLA in healthy donors. General observations from the study: There were some public TCRs occurring in many donors, but most TCR sequences were rare. The tendency of first-cohort TCR clusters to co-occur in the approximately 120 validation repertoires was identified by a subsequent analysis.

The method was immunoSEQ multiplex PCR; TCRdb's version includes in-frame clones alone and lacks a portion of them. The sample has 60,000 to 65,000 clones; around 96% are singletons. CDR1 is SGHAT and CDR2 is FQNNGV in the germline V gene. V lost 1 base and J lost 7; bases outside the gene matches: 10. CDR3 length: 16 residues. The clonotype comes from a woman in her late teens or twenties in good health and CMV-seronegative. Sequenced material: PBMCs. This chain uses TRBV11-2 with TRBJ2-7; 10 bases align to TRBD2. CDR3: CASSLVLAGAPGEQYF. The CDR3 region has the DNA TGTGCCAGCAGCTTAGTCCTAGCGGGAGCCCCGGGGGAGCAGTACTTC. Full variable domain (missing parts from reference TRBV11-2 and TRBJ2-7): EAGVAQSPRYKIIEKRQSVAFWCNPISGHATLYWYQQILGQGPKLLIQFQNNGVVDDSQLPKDRFSAERLKGVDSTLKIQPAKLEDSAVYLCASSLVLAGAPGEQYFGPGTRLTVT.